The clone carrying this T cell receptor (beta chain) was observed many times. Antigen: not known. These data come from a study of tumor-infiltrating lymphocytes in primary liver carcinoma. Study overall: Ranging in age from 30 to 69 years, the patients were men and women. Study-wide results and limits: Top-250-clone fractions were significantly higher in tumors than in blood (p = 0.039). For tumor-adjacent and tumor-blood pairs, overlap was less than that seen for tumor region pairs.

Co-extracting RNA and DNA was done with roughly 17-34 mg of unsorted bulk tissue as input. Subjects presented with primary liver carcinoma managed by surgical resection. TCR beta cDNA was reverse-transcribed from approximately 0.45 ug of total RNA. The reaction used a constant-region primer and ProtoScript II reverse transcriptase. Researchers made the TCR beta libraries by running three nested multiplex PCR rounds with slightly modified ARM-PCR. In TCRdb, the multiplex PCR reads were re-called with MiXCR into one record per CDR3 protein. The repertoire includes 90,000 to 150,000 distinct CDR3 sequences, 55% to 70% of them detected once, and 8.1% sits in the top ten. The receptor's source is a woman aged 55-75 years with primary liver carcinoma and hepatitis B virus infection. The sample comprised tumor-adjacent normal liver tissue.

CDR3 sequence: CASSVNSGNTIYF. The DNA of the CDR3 is TGTGCCAGCAGCGTTAACTCTGGAAACACCATATATTTT. The chain links TRBV12-3 or TRBV12-4 to TRBJ1-3; no reliable D call. The CDR3 contains 13 residues. V was cut by 6 bases and J by 0 bases, with 6 bases left in between.